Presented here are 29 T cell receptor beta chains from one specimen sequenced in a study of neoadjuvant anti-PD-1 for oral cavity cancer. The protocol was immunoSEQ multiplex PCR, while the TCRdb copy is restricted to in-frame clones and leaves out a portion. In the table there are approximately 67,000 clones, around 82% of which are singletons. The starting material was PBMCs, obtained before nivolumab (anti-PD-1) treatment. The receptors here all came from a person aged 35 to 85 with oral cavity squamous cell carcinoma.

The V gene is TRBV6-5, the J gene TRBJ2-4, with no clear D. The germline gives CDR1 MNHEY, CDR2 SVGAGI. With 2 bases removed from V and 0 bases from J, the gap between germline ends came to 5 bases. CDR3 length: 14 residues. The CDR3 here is CASSYGLAKNIQYF. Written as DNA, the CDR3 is TGTGCCAGCAGTTACGGGTTAGCCAAAAACATTCAGTACTTC.

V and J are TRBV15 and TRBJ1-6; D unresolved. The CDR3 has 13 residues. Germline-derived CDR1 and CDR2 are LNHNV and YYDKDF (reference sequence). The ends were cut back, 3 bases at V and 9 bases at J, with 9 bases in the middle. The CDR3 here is CATSRNWGSPLHF. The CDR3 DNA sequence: TGTGCCACCAGCAGGAACTGGGGTTCACCCCTCCACTTT.

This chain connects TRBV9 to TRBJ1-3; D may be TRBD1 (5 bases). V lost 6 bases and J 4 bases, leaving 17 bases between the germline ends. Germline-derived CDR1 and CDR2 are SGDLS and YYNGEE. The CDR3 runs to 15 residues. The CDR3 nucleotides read TGTGCCAGCACCAAAATGGGGGGTACCGGAAACACCATATATTTT. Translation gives CASTKMGGTGNTIYF.

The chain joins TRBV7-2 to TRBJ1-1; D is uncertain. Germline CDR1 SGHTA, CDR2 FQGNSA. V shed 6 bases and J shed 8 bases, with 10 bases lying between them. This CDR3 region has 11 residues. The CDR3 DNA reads TGTGCCAGCAGTCGATTCTGGGAAGCTTTCTTT. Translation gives CASSRFWEAFF.

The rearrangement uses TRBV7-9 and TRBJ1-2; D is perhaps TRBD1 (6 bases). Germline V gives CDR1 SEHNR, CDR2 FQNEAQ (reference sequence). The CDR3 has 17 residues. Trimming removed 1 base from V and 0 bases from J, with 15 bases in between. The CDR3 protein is CASSLGRGRDSNYGYTF. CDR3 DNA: TGTGCCAGCAGCTTAGGTCGGGGGCGGGACTCTAACTATGGCTACACCTTC.

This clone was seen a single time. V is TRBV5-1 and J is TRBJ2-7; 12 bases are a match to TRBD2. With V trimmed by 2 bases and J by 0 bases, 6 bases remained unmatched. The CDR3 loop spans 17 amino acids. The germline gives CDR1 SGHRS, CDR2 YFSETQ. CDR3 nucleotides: TGCGCCAGCAGCTTAGGGACTAGCGGGTTACACTCCTACGAGCAGTACTTC. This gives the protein CASSLGTSGLHSYEQYF.

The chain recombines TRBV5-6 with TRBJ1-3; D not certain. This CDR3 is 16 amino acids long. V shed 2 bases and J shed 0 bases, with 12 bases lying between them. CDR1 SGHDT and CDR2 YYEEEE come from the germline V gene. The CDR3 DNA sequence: TGTGCCAGCAGCTTACTACTGGCCTACTCTGGAAACACCATATATTTT. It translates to CASSLLLAYSGNTIYF. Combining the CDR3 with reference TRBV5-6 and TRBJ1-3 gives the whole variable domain DAGVTQSPTHLIKTRGQQVTLRCSPKSGHDTVSWYQQALGQGPQFIFQYYEEEERQRGNFPDRFSGHQFPNYSSELNVNALLLGDSALYLCASSLLLAYSGNTIYFGEGSWLTVV.

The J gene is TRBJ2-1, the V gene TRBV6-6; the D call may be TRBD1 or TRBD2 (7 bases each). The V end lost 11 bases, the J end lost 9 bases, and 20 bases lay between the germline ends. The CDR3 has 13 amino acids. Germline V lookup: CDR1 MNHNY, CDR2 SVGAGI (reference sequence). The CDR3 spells CASLRQGGSEQFF. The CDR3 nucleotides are TGTGCCTCACTAAGACAGGGAGGGTCTGAGCAGTTCTTC.

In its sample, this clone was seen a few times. Here the CDR3 reads CASSLLGGRVNTEAFF. In DNA, the CDR3 is TGTGCCAGCAGTTTGTTAGGGGGCAGGGTGAACACTGAAGCTTTCTTT. The chain is built from TRBV27 and TRBJ1-1, with 7 bases that match TRBD1. Germline trimming cut 3 bases from V and 0 bases from J; bases unmatched to any gene: 7. Germline V gene lookup returns CDR1 MNHEY and CDR2 SMNVEV (reference sequence). The CDR3 loop spans 16 amino acids.

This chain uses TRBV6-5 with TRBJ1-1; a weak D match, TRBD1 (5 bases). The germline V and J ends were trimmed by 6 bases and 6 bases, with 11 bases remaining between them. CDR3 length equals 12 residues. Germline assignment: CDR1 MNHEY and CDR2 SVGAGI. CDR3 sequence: CASRRMGAEAFF. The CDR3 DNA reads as TGTGCCAGCAGGAGGATGGGGGCTGAAGCTTTCTTT.

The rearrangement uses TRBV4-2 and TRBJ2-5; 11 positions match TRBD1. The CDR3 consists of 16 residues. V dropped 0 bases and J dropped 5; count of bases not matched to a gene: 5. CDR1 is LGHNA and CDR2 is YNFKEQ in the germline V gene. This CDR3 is CASSQDRTGGRETQYF. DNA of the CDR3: TGTGCCAGCAGCCAAGATAGGACAGGGGGCAGGGAGACCCAGTACTTC.

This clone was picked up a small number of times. CDR3 nucleotides: TGCGCCAGCAGCCATGGTTATAACAGGGTTAAAACTGGAAACACCATATATTTT. This codes for CASSHGYNRVKTGNTIYF. The rearrangement uses TRBV4-1 and TRBJ1-3; D perhaps matches TRBD1 (6 bases). The V gene's germline CDR1 is MGHRA and CDR2 YSYEKL. This CDR3 spans 18 amino acids. Deletions cut 3 bases from V and 2 bases from J, with 20 bases between.

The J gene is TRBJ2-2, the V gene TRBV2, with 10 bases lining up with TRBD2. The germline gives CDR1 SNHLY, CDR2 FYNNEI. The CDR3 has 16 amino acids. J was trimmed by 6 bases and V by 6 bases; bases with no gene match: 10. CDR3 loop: CASSALAGATPGELFF. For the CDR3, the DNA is TGTGCCAGCAGCGCCCTAGCGGGGGCGACCCCCGGGGAGCTGTTTTTT.

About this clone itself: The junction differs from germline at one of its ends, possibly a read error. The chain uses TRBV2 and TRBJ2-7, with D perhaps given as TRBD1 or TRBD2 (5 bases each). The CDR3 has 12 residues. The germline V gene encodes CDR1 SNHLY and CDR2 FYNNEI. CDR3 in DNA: TGTGCCAGCTCCCGGTTGAGGGGACCGCACGACTTC. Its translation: CASSRLRGPHDF.

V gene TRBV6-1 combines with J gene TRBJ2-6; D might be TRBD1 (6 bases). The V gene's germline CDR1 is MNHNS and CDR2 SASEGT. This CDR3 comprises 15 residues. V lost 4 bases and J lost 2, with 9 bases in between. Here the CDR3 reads CASSGYRAGANVLTF. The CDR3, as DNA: TGTGCCAGCAGTGGTTACAGGGCTGGGGCCAACGTCCTGACTTTC.

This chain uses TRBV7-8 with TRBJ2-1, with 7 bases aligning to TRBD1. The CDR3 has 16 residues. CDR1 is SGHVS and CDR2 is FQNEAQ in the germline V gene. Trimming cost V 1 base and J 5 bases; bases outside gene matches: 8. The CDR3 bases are TGTGCCAGCAGCTTAGGGCCGGGACAGCGAAACAATGAGCAGTTCTTC. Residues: CASSLGPGQRNNEQFF.

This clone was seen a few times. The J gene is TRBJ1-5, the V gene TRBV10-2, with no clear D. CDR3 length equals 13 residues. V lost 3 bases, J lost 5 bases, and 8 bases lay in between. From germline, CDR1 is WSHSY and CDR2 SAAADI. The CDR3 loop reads CASSDSVYQPQHF. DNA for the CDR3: TGCGCCAGCAGTGATTCCGTCTATCAGCCCCAGCATTTT.

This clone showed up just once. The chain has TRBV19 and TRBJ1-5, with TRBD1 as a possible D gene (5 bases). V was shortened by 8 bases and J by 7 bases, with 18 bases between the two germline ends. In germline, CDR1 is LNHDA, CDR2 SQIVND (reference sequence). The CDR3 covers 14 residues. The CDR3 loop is CASHRTSERQPQHF. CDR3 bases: TGTGCCAGTCACAGGACTTCGGAGAGGCAGCCCCAGCATTTT.

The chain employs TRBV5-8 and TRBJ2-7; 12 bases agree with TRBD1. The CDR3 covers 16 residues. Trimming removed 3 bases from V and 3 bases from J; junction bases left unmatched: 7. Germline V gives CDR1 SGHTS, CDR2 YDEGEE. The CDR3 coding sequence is TGTGCCAGCAGCTCAGAGGGACAGGGGGCGAGCTACGAGCAGTACTTC. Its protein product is CASSSEGQGASYEQYF.

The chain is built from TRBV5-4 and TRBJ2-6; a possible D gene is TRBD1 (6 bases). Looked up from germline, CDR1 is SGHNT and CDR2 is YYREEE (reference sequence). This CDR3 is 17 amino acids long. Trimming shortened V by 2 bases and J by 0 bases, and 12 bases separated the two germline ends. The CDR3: CASSFRTEISGANVLTF. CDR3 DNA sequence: TGTGCCAGCAGCTTTAGGACAGAGATCTCTGGGGCCAACGTCCTGACTTTC.

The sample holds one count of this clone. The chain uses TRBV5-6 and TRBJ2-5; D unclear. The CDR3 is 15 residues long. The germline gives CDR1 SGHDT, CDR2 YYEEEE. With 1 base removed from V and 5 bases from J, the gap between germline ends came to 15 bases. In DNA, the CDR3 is TGTGCCAGCAGCTTGTTGGGCGGTGAGATGGAGACCCAGTACTTC. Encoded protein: CASSLLGGEMETQYF.

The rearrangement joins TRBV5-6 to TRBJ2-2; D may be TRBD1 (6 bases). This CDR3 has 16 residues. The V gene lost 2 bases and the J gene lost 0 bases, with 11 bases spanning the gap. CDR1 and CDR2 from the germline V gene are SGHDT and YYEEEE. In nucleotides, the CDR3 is TGTGCCAGCAGCTTCGTGGGGGCACCGAACACCGGGGAGCTGTTTTTT. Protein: CASSFVGAPNTGELFF. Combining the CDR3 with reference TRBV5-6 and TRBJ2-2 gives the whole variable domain DAGVTQSPTHLIKTRGQQVTLRCSPKSGHDTVSWYQQALGQGPQFIFQYYEEEERQRGNFPDRFSGHQFPNYSSELNVNALLLGDSALYLCASSFVGAPNTGELFFGEGSRLTVL.

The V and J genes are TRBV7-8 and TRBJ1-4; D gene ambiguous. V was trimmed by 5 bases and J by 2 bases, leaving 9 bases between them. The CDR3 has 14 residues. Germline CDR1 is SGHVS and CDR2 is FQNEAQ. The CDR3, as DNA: TGTGCCAGCAGCCTCCGACGGACTAATGAAAAACTGTTTTTT. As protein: CASSLRRTNEKLFF. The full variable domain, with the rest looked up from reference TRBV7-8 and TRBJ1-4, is GAGVSQSPRYKVAKRGQDVALRCDPISGHVSLFWYQQALGQGPEFLTYFQNEAQLDKSGLPSDRFFAERPEGSVSTLKIQRTQQEDSAVYLCASSLRRTNEKLFFGSGTQLSVL.

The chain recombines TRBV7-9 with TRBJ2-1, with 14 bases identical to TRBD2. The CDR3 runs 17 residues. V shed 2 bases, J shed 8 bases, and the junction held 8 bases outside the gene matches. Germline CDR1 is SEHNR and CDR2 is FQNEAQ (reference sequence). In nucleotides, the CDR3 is TGTGCCAGCAGCTTAAGTAGGGGACTAGCGGGAGTGTATGAGCAGTTCTTC. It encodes CASSLSRGLAGVYEQFF.

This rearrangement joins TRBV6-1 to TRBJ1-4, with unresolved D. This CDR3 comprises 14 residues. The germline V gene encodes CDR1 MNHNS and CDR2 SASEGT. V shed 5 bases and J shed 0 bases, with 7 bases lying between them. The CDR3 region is CASSLGATNEKLFF. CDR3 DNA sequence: TGTGCCAGCAGTCTCGGTGCAACTAATGAAAAACTGTTTTTT.

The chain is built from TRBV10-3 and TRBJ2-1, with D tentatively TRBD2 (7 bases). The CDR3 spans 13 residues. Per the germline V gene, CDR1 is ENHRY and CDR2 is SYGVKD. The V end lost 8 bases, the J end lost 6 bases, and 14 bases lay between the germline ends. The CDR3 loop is CAIGGGIGNEQFF. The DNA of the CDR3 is TGTGCCATCGGGGGGGGCATTGGCAATGAGCAGTTCTTC.

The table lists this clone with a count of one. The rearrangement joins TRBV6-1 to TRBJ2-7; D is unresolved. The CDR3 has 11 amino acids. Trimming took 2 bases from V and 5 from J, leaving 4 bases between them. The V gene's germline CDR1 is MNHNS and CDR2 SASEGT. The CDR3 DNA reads TGTGCCAGCAGTGAAAATCACGAGCAGTACTTC. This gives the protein CASSENHEQYF.

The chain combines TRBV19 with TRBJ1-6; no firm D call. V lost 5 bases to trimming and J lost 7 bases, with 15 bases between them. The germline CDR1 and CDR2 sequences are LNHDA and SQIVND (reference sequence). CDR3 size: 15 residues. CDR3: CASSPVEVPNSPLHF. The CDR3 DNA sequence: TGTGCCAGTAGTCCCGTTGAGGTCCCCAATTCACCCCTCCACTTT.

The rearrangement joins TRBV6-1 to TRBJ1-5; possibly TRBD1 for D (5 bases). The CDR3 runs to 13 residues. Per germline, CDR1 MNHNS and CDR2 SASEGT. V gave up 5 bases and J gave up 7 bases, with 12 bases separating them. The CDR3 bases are TGTGCCAGCAGTATATCGGGGCAGCAGCCCCAGCATTTT. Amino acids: CASSISGQQPQHF.